These 7 T cell receptor beta chains share one sample of origin, sequenced in a study of cytomegalovirus exposure and HLA in healthy donors (TCRdb year 2017). Library preparation employed the immunoSEQ multiplex PCR assay. For the multiplex PCR, a mixture combining 60 forward primers for TCR Vbeta segments and 13 reverse primers for TCR Jbeta segments was used. Not all clones reach the TCRdb copy of this immuneACCESS table, which keeps in-frame sequences only. Checked studies attribute under half of the gap to unresolved V genes and leave the rest unexplained. Across this sample there are 250,000 or so clones, with around 80% seen only once. 8% of the sample is in the top ten clones. The specimen sequenced was PBMCs. These receptors came from an older woman in good health and CMV-seropositive.

The rearrangement joins TRBV19 to TRBJ1-5; the match to TRBD1 covers 8 bases. CDR1 is LNHDA and CDR2 is SQIVND in the germline V gene (reference sequence). After removal of 3 bases from V and 4 bases from J, the junction contained 2 bases not matched to a gene. This CDR3 spans 14 amino acids. The CDR3, as DNA: TGTGCCAGTAGTATTGACAGGGGAAATCAGCCCCAGCATTTT. The encoded protein is CASSIDRGNQPQHF.

The rearrangement uses TRBV29-1 and TRBJ1-2; D gene unclear. This CDR3 is built from 12 residues. The germline CDR1 and CDR2 sequences are SQVTM and ANQGSEA. Trimming removed 6 bases from V and 4 bases from J, with 12 bases in between. CDR3 DNA sequence: TGCAGCGTGGTAAACAGCCCCTATGGCTACACCTTC. The encoded protein is CSVVNSPYGYTF. The complete variable domain, with remaining parts taken from reference TRBV29-1 and TRBJ1-2, reads SAVISQKPSRDICQRGTSLTIQCQVDSQVTMMFWYRQQPGQSLTLIATANQGSEATYESGFVIDKFPISRPNLTFSTLTVSNMSPEDSSIYLCSVVNSPYGYTFGSGTRLTVV.

This chain connects TRBV7-3 to TRBJ1-2, with 10 bases matching TRBD1. The CDR3 is made up of 13 amino acids. V was clipped by 4 bases and J by 8 bases; unmatched bases: 4. From germline, CDR1 is SGHTA and CDR2 FQGTGA. CDR3 protein: CASSSGTGAGYTF. CDR3 DNA: TGTGCCAGCAGCTCCGGGACAGGGGCCGGCTACACCTTC.

This chain connects TRBV30 to TRBJ2-4; D is ambiguous. This CDR3 comprises 16 residues. V gave up 0 bases and J gave up 0 bases, with 12 bases separating them. Germline CDR1 is GTSNPN and CDR2 is SVGIG (reference sequence). The CDR3 DNA reads as TGTGCCTGGAGTGTATCCAGCGTGTTAGCCAAAAACATTCAGTACTTC. Protein product: CAWSVSSVLAKNIQYF.

V is TRBV18 and J is TRBJ2-3; TRBD2 matches at 15 bases. The CDR3 runs 15 residues. V dropped 3 bases and J dropped 5; count of bases not matched to a gene: 0. The V gene's germline CDR1 is KGHSH and CDR2 LQKENI. The CDR3 nucleotides read TGTGCCAGCTCACCGGGACTAGCGGGAGGAGATACGCAGTATTTT. Translating gives CASSPGLAGGDTQYF.

The chain couples TRBV27 to TRBJ2-3, with 9 bases identical to TRBD1. With V trimmed by 7 bases and J by 3 bases, 11 bases remained unmatched. The CDR3 is 16 amino acids. The germline V gene has CDR1 MNHEY and CDR2 SMNVEV (reference sequence). The CDR3 DNA follows: TGTGCCAGCACCGGCAGCAAGGACAGGGGAACAGATACGCAGTATTTT. This encodes CASTGSKDRGTDTQYF.

The V and J genes are TRBV6-1 and TRBJ2-4, with 9 positions matching TRBD2. This CDR3 is built from 13 residues. V was clipped by 10 bases and J by 6 bases; unmatched bases: 7. Germline V gene data show CDR1 as MNHNS and CDR2 as SASEGT. The CDR3 coding sequence is TGTGCCACCCGACTAGCGGCTCGAAACATTCAGTACTTC. It specifies CATRLAARNIQYF.